This entry lists 4 T cell receptor beta chains sequenced from one sample in a study of blood T cells in healthy people across ages. A sample-barcoded 5' primer and a J-beta primer mix were used in a second PCR of roughly 7 to 11 cycles. TCRdb fed the 5' RACE reads into MiXCR, producing one record per CDR3 protein. Of over a million distinct CDR3 sequences listed, more than 40% are singletons. Sequences were obtained from blood. Receptors originate from a woman in her sixties or seventies in good health.

This clonotype was counted only a few times. The chain is built from TRBV20-1 and TRBJ2-5; D perhaps matches TRBD1 (7 bases). Germline lookup yields CDR1 DFQATT and CDR2 SNEGSKA (reference sequence). The CDR3 is 15 residues long. The V end lost 5 bases, the J end lost 2 bases, and 18 bases lay between the germline ends. This chain's CDR3 is CSAGPRRGRQETQYF. DNA of the CDR3: TGCAGTGCTGGGCCCCGCAGGGGGAGGCAAGAGACCCAGTACTTC.

This clonotype is a singleton in its sample. J is TRBJ2-7 and V is TRBV27, with D tentatively TRBD1 (9 bases). The CDR3 loop spans 16 amino acids. The V gene lost 4 bases and the J gene lost 5 bases, with 21 bases spanning the gap. Germline V CDR1 and CDR2: MNHEY, SMNVEV (reference sequence). CDR3: CASSSRGGQGPHEQYF. Here the CDR3 DNA reads TGTGCCAGCAGTTCACGGGGGGGACAGGGCCCCCACGAGCAGTACTTC.

This clonotype turned up a few times. The rearrangement uses TRBV4-1 and TRBJ2-1, with 9 nucleotides matching TRBD1. Germline V gene lookup returns CDR1 MGHRA and CDR2 YSYEKL. The trim removed 4 bases at V and 4 bases at J, leaving 5 bases unmatched. The CDR3 runs to 15 residues. In DNA form, the CDR3 reads TGCGCCAGCAGCCGCGCCGGGACAGGGTACAATGAGCAGTTCTTC. Residues: CASSRAGTGYNEQFF.

The gene calls are TRBV30 and TRBJ1-1; 10 bases align to TRBD1. The germline CDR1 and CDR2 sequences are GTSNPN and SVGIG (reference sequence). The V segment lost 2 bases and the J segment 3 bases; nucleotides outside the gene matches: 12. This CDR3 is built from 17 residues. The chain's CDR3 is CAWSLPGTGARHTEAFF. The CDR3 DNA reads TGTGCCTGGAGTCTCCCCGGGACAGGGGCGCGGCACACTGAAGCTTTCTTT.